Listed below are T cell receptor beta chains from one sample, sequenced in a study of PD-1 blockade in classical Hodgkin lymphoma. Assay: immunoSEQ multiplex PCR; the TCRdb copy retains only in-frame clones and omits some. The sample contains about 40,000 clones, 71% of which appear only once. Sequenced material: peripheral blood mononuclear cells (PBMCs), taken at baseline. Receptors originate from a human donor with classical Hodgkin lymphoma. Each CDR3 is given without its conserved first and last residue. The order of the fields is V gene, J gene, CDR3 protein.

TRBV5-6	TRBJ2-1	ASSLSWTGSNEQF
TRBV10-3	TRBJ2-7	ATGTNRYEQY
TRBV11-2	TRBJ2-7	ASSSSYFNYEQY
TRBV5-6	TRBJ1-4	ASSLGEKLF
TRBV6-5	TRBJ2-3	ASSPSLPTQY
TRBV12-5	TRBJ2-5	ASGLGERGAPVGETQY
TRBV7-8	TRBJ2-7	ASSRVGEQY
TRBV9	TRBJ1-6	ASSVATGAGSPLH
TRBV4-2	TRBJ1-4	ASSQGTGNEKLF
TRBV27	TRBJ1-6	ASSYGAGYNSPLH
TRBV27	TRBJ2-1	ASSPYRTSWTRMQF
TRBV30	TRBJ2-2	AWEQAGATGELF
TRBV27	TRBJ1-4	ATSDRANEKLF
TRBV4-3	TRBJ1-5	ASSPQLGYSNQPQH
TRBV5-1	TRBJ1-3	ASSVQGGNTIY
TRBV5-4	TRBJ2-3	ASSGRTGGLADTQY
TRBV27	TRBJ2-1	ASSRPGLTYNEQF
TRBV7-9	TRBJ2-5	ASSLQETQY
TRBV19	TRBJ2-7	ASSGGGGEQY
TRBV7-3	TRBJ2-3	ASSLTSGDSTDTQY
TRBV6-6	TRBJ1-2	ASSYNDRGRGYT
TRBV7-2	TRBJ2-7	ASSLRRTSATYEQY
TRBV6-5	TRBJ1-1	ASSSRGETEAF
TRBV5-1	TRBJ1-1	ASSTGGETEAF
TRBV27	TRBJ1-1	ASSLSGVVNTEAF
TRBV9	TRBJ2-5	ASSPREREETQY
TRBV7-2	TRBJ1-5	ASSLAGYSNQPQH